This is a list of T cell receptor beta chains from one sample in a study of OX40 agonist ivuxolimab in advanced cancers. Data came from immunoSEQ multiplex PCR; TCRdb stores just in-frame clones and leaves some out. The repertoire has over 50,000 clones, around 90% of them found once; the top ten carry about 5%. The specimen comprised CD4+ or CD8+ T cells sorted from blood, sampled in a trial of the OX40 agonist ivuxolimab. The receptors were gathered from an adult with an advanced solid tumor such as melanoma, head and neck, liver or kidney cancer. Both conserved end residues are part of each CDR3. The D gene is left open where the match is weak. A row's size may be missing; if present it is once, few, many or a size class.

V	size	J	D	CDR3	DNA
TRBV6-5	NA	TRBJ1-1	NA	CASSVKLANTEAFF	TGTGCCAGCAGTGTTAAATTGGCGAACACTGAAGCTTTCTTT
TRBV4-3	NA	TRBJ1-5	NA	CASSQGPERQQPQHF	TGCGCCAGCAGCCAGGGCCCAGAGCGGCAACAGCCCCAGCATTTT
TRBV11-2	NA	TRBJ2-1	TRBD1	CASSLRQGIYNEQFF	TGTGCCAGCAGCTTACGACAGGGAATCTACAATGAGCAGTTCTTC
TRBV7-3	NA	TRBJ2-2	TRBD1	CASSLMGQGFTGELFF	TGTGCCAGCAGCTTAATGGGACAGGGTTTTACCGGGGAGCTGTTTTTT
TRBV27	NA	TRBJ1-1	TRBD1	CASSSRGQTNTEAFF	TGTGCCAGCAGTTCCAGGGGGCAGACGAACACTGAAGCTTTCTTT
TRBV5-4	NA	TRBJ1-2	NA	CASSRPAAHGYTF	TGTGCCAGCAGCAGGCCCGCGGCACATGGCTACACCTTC
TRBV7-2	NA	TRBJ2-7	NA	CASSLVGAMRSSYEQYF	TGTGCCAGCAGCTTGGTCGGGGCGATGAGATCCTCCTACGAGCAGTACTTC
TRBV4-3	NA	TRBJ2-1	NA	CASSQENGGQHNNEQFF	TGCGCCAGCAGCCAAGAGAATGGCGGGCAACATAACAATGAGCAGTTCTTC
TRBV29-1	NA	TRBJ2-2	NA	CSAGPRLSTGELFF	TGCAGCGCCGGCCCAAGGTTGAGCACCGGGGAGCTGTTTTTT
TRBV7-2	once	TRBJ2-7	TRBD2	CASSSSGQHYEQYF	TGTGCCAGCAGCTCTAGCGGGCAACACTACGAGCAGTACTTC
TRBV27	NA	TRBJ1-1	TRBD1	CASSLVQGAAEAFF	TGTGCCAGCAGTTTGGTTCAGGGGGCTGCTGAAGCTTTCTTT
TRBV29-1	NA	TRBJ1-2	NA	CSVEEIRGYGYTF	TGCAGCGTTGAAGAAATACGGGGCTATGGCTACACCTTC
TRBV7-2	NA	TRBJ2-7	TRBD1	CASSFQGDSYEQYF	TGTGCCAGCAGCTTCCAGGGGGACTCCTACGAGCAGTACTTC
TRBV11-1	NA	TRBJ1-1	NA	CASSLTGDGTEAFF	TGTGCCAGCAGCCTCACCGGGGACGGAACTGAAGCTTTCTTT
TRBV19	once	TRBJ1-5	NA	CASSIVLASQPQHF	TGTGCCAGTAGTATAGTCCTGGCGAGTCAGCCCCAGCATTTT
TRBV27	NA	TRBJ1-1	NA	CASSVNRLGPEAFF	TGTGCCAGCAGTGTAAACAGGCTGGGACCTGAAGCTTTCTTT
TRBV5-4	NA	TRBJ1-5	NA	CASSFRGGNQPQHF	TGTGCCAGCAGCTTCCGCGGGGGCAATCAGCCCCAGCATTTT
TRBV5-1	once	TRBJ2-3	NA	CASSVIDTSTDTQYF	TGCGCCAGCAGCGTGATAGACACTAGCACAGATACGCAGTATTTT
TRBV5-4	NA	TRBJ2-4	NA	CASSVPGKDENIQYF	TGTGCCAGCAGCGTGCCCGGGAAAGACGAAAACATTCAGTACTTC
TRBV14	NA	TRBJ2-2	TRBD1	CASSSGGNTGELFF	TGTGCCAGCAGTTCAGGGGGCAACACCGGGGAGCTGTTTTTT
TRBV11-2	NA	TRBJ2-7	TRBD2	CASSLGRGAYEQYF	TGTGCCAGCAGCTTAGGGCGGGGGGCCTACGAGCAGTACTTC
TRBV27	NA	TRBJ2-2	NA	CASSLMIGELFF	TGTGCCAGCAGTTTAATGATCGGGGAGCTGTTTTTT
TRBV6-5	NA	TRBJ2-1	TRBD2	CASSSRLAGGYNEQFF	TGTGCCAGCAGTTCCCGTCTAGCGGGAGGGTACAATGAGCAGTTCTTC
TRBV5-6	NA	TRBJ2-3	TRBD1	CASSPTGAADTQYF	TGTGCCAGCAGCCCTACAGGGGCAGCAGATACGCAGTATTTT
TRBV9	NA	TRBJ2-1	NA	CASSAPGLIQSEQFF	TGTGCCAGCAGCGCGCCGGGACTCATTCAAAGTGAGCAGTTCTTC
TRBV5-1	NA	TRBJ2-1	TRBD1	CASSVSGTEEYNEQFF	TGCGCCAGCAGCGTGTCCGGGACAGAGGAATACAATGAGCAGTTCTTC
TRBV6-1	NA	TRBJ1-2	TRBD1	CASSESAGGAYGYTF	TGTGCCAGCAGTGAATCGGCAGGGGGCGCCTATGGCTACACCTTC
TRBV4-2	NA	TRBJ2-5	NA	CASSQELGLTQETQYF	TGTGCCAGCAGCCAAGAATTGGGTCTGACTCAAGAGACCCAGTACTTC
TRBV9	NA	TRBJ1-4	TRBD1	CASNHGQGATNEKLFF	TGTGCCAGCAACCACGGACAGGGGGCGACTAATGAAAAACTGTTTTTT
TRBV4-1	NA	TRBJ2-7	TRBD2	CASSRGLAGVYEQYF	TGCGCCAGCAGCCGAGGACTAGCGGGAGTCTACGAGCAGTACTTC
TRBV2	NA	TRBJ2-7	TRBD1	CASSEGQGAYEQYF	TGTGCCAGCAGTGAGGGACAGGGGGCCTACGAGCAGTACTTC
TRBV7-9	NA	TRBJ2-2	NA	CASSLGLGGNTGELFF	TGTGCCAGCAGCTTAGGACTAGGTGGGAACACCGGGGAGCTGTTTTTT
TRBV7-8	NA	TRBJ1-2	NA	CASSLAPGDGGYTF	TGTGCCAGCAGCTTAGCTCCGGGGGACGGTGGCTACACCTTC
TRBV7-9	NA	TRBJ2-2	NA	CASSRPTGEGTGELFF	TGTGCCAGCAGTAGACCTACAGGGGAGGGGACCGGGGAGCTGTTTTTT
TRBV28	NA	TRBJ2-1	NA	CASSLLMVLDNVRNEQFF	TGTGCCAGCAGTTTATTAATGGTTTTGGACAACGTCCGAAATGAGCAGTTCTTC
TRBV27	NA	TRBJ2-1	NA	CASTSLGRGLRDNEQFF	TGTGCCAGCACCTCCCTAGGGCGCGGGTTGAGGGACAATGAGCAGTTCTTC
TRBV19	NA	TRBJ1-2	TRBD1	CASSTPGTGGKGDYTF	TGTGCCAGTAGTACCCCCGGGACAGGGGGGAAAGGGGACTACACCTTC
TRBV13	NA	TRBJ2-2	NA	CASSLNLLNTGELFF	TGTGCCAGCAGCTTAAACCTACTGAACACCGGGGAGCTGTTTTTT
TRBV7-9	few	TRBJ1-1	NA	CASSPPGRGDTEAFF	TGTGCCAGCAGCCCACCAGGGCGAGGGGACACTGAAGCTTTCTTT
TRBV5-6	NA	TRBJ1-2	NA	CASSLFEGGYTF	TGTGCCAGCAGCTTGTTTGAGGGAGGCTACACCTTC
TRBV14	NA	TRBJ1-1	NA	CASSQGPGTAEAFF	TGTGCCAGCAGCCAAGGTCCGGGGACCGCTGAAGCTTTCTTT